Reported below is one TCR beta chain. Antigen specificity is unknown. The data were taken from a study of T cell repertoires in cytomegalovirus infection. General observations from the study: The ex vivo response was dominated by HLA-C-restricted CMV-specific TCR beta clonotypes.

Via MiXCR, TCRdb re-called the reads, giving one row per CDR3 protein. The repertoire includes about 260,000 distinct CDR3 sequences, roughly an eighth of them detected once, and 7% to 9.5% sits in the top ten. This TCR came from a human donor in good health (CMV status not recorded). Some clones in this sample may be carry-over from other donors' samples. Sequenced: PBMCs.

CDR3 loop: CSAFPQPSQPQHF. DNA for the CDR3: TGCAGTGCCTTTCCTCAGCCCAGCCAGCCCCAGCATTTT. This chain uses TRBV20-1 with TRBJ1-5, with no clear D. Deletions cut 6 bases from V and 7 bases from J, with 16 bases between. There are 13 residues in the CDR3. CDR1 is DFQATT, CDR2 SNEGSKA, per germline (reference sequence).